The 21 T cell receptor beta chains given below trace back to one sample, sequenced in a study of T cells in tuberculosis. Thawed, overnight-rested PBMC were stained with GMM-loaded CD1B tetramer, viability dye and anti-CD3, then sorted. CD1B tetramers were loaded with Rhodococcus equi-derived C32 glucose monomycolate. The protocol was immunoSEQ multiplex PCR, while the TCRdb copy is restricted to in-frame clones and leaves out a portion. This sample has approximately 57,000 clones, with roughly 87% found just once. Material: CD1b-GMM tetramer-negative cells sorted from PBMCs. These receptors all come from an adult woman with latent tuberculosis.

The chain is built from TRBV7-3 and TRBJ2-1; 11 nucleotides line up with TRBD2. CDR1 is SGHTA and CDR2 is FQGTGA in the germline V gene. Trimming took 2 bases from V and 8 from J; bases not matched to a gene: 5. This CDR3 has 15 amino acids. The CDR3 DNA is TGTGCCAGCAGCTTACTAGCGGGGGGAACCCATGAGCAGTTCTTC. Encoded protein: CASSLLAGGTHEQFF.

V is TRBV30 and J is TRBJ2-1; 7 nucleotides agree with TRBD1. The CDR3 sequence is 15 residues long. J was trimmed by 2 bases and V by 4 bases; bases with no gene match: 8. Germline-derived CDR1 and CDR2 are GTSNPN and SVGIG (reference sequence). For the CDR3, the DNA is TGTGCCTGGAACCACGACAGGGCCCCCTACAATGAGCAGTTCTTC. The encoded protein is CAWNHDRAPYNEQFF.

The chain carries TRBV6-1 and TRBJ1-5, with unresolved D. The CDR3 sequence is 14 residues long. Between the trimmed V and J ends, which lost 2 bases and 4 bases, there was a span of 9 bases. CDR1 MNHNS and CDR2 SASEGT come from the germline V gene. In DNA form, the CDR3 reads TGTGCCAGCAGTGAAACGGGAACGAATCAGCCCCAGCATTTT. Translated: CASSETGTNQPQHF.

The chain recombines TRBV2 with TRBJ1-1; D possibly corresponds to TRBD1 (6 bases). Germline CDR1 SNHLY, CDR2 FYNNEI. CDR3 size: 13 residues. V lost 9 bases and J 4 bases, leaving 15 bases between the germline ends. The DNA for the CDR3 is TGTGCCAGTAGGTTACAGGGAATCACTGAAGCTTTCTTT. This codes for CASRLQGITEAFF. The complete variable domain, with remaining parts taken from reference TRBV2 and TRBJ1-1, reads EPEVTQTPSHQVTQMGQEVILRCVPISNHLYFYWYRQILGQKVEFLVSFYNNEISEKSEIFDDQFSVERPDGSNFTLKIRSTKLEDSAMYFCASRLQGITEAFFGQGTRLTVV.

The rearrangement joins TRBV4-1 to TRBJ1-5; D unclear. V was trimmed by 4 bases and J by 2 bases, leaving 9 bases between them. Germline V gives CDR1 MGHRA, CDR2 YSYEKL. The CDR3 has 14 residues. The CDR3, as DNA: TGCGCCAGCAGCCCACGAGGGCGCAATCAGCCCCAGCATTTT. Its translation is CASSPRGRNQPQHF.

The chain carries TRBV28 and TRBJ1-1; 10 nucleotides match TRBD1. CDR3 length: 16 amino acids. From germline, CDR1 is MDHEN and CDR2 SYDVKM. Losses at the gene ends were 5 bases for V and 4 bases for J; bases not matched to a gene: 10. CDR3 loop: CASSDPVTGGRTEAFF. In DNA, the CDR3 is TGTGCCAGCAGTGATCCGGTGACAGGGGGCCGCACTGAAGCTTTCTTT.

This clone was observed a few times. The CDR3 spells CASPIDISSYNEQFF. CDR3 DNA: TGTGCAAGTCCCATCGATATTTCTAGCTACAATGAGCAGTTCTTC. The rearrangement joins TRBV12-2 to TRBJ2-1; TRBD2 is the table's D call, not checked against the DNA. TRBV12-2 is noted as a pseudogene. This CDR3 region has 15 residues.

This chain joins TRBV19 and TRBJ1-1, with D unclear. This CDR3 has 10 residues. Trimming removed 6 bases at V and 8 bases at J, with 7 bases between. The germline gives CDR1 LNHDA, CDR2 SQIVND (reference sequence). In DNA form, the CDR3 reads TGTGCCAGTAGGAAGACAGAAGCTTTCTTT. Translating it yields CASRKTEAFF.

The chain links TRBV28 to TRBJ1-1, with 7 bases that match TRBD1. V lost 5 bases, J lost 7 bases, and 4 bases stayed unmatched. Germline CDR1 reads MDHEN; CDR2 reads SYDVKM. The CDR3 is made up of 12 amino acids. CDR3 residues: CASSQGTVEAFF. In DNA, the CDR3 is TGTGCCAGCAGTCAGGGGACAGTTGAAGCTTTCTTT.

The CDR3 DNA reads TGCAGCGTTGTGGGCGGAATCCCGGGACTAGCGGTAGGTGAGCAGTTCTTC. Its protein is CSVVGGIPGLAVGEQFF. The chain recombines TRBV29-1 with TRBJ2-1; TRBD2 matches 11 bases. J gave up 9 bases and V 4 bases, and 17 bases lay outside the gene matches. The V gene's germline CDR1 is SQVTM and CDR2 ANQGSEA. The CDR3 runs 17 residues.

The V gene is TRBV30, the J gene TRBJ1-5; 10 bases agree with TRBD1. V lost 2 bases, J lost 5 bases, and 12 bases stayed unmatched. The CDR3 has 17 amino acids. CDR1 GTSNPN and CDR2 SVGIG come from the germline V gene (reference sequence). CDR3 in amino acids: CAWSPEFRTGGHQPQHF. Here the CDR3 DNA reads TGTGCCTGGAGTCCCGAATTTCGGACAGGGGGACATCAGCCCCAGCATTTT.

The chain is built from TRBV5-4 and TRBJ2-3, with 7 bases matching TRBD2. In germline, CDR1 is SGHNT, CDR2 YYREEE (reference sequence). This CDR3 has 16 residues. Losses at the gene ends were 0 bases for V and 2 bases for J; bases not matched to a gene: 6. CDR3 residues: CASSLAFGGNTDTQYF. The DNA of the CDR3 is TGTGCCAGCAGCTTGGCCTTCGGGGGGAACACAGATACGCAGTATTTT.

The genes are TRBV5-5 and TRBJ2-7; 9 bases fit TRBD1. This CDR3 has 14 residues. Trimming cost V 4 bases and J 6 bases; bases outside gene matches: 8. The germline V gene has CDR1 SGHKS and CDR2 YYEKEE (reference sequence). Here the CDR3 reads CASSVDRGSFEQYF. The CDR3 DNA reads as TGTGCCAGCAGCGTTGACAGGGGGTCGTTCGAGCAGTACTTC.

The V and J genes are TRBV27 and TRBJ2-4, with 7 bases that match TRBD1. The germline CDR1 and CDR2 sequences are MNHEY and SMNVEV (reference sequence). Unmatched junction bases numbered 7, after V lost 5 bases and J lost 0 bases. This CDR3 is built from 16 residues. The CDR3 loop reads CASSQLTGIAKNIQYF. CDR3 DNA: TGTGCCAGCAGTCAACTGACAGGGATAGCCAAAAACATTCAGTACTTC.

The chain recombines TRBV5-4 with TRBJ2-1; 8 bases are shared with TRBD2. The germline V gene has CDR1 SGHNT and CDR2 YYREEE (reference sequence). Trimming cost V 3 bases and J 15 bases; bases outside gene matches: 11. CDR3 size: 13 residues. The CDR3 region has the DNA TGTGCCAGCAGCTCGGGGGGACTAGGATGGCCGTTCTTC. This sequence encodes CASSSGGLGWPFF.

The chain couples TRBV28 to TRBJ2-7, with TRBD1 matching 8 bases. V trimming: 5 bases; J trimming: 4 bases; junction bases outside the gene matches: 10. Germline assignment: CDR1 MDHEN and CDR2 SYDVKM. The CDR3 spans 15 residues. The CDR3 DNA reads as TGTGCCAGCAGTACCCGGACAGGGAGAGGATACGAGCAGTACTTC. As protein: CASSTRTGRGYEQYF.

The rearrangement uses TRBV18 and TRBJ2-1; TRBD2 agrees at 9 bases. The CDR3 sequence is 16 residues long. J was trimmed by 8 bases and V by 3 bases; bases with no gene match: 11. In germline, CDR1 is KGHSH, CDR2 LQKENI. CDR3 nucleotides: TGTGCCAGCTCACCGAAGGAAGCGGGGGGTTGGCATGAGCAGTTCTTC. Translation gives CASSPKEAGGWHEQFF. Using reference TRBV18 and TRBJ2-1 for the parts outside the CDR3, the full variable domain is NAGVMQNPRHLVRRRGQEARLRCSPMKGHSHVYWYRQLPEEGLKFMVYLQKENIIDESGMPKERFSAEFPKEGPSILRIQQVVRGDSAAYFCASSPKEAGGWHEQFFGPGTRLTVL.

The V call is TRBV5-1, the J call TRBJ2-2, with D hard to call. Germline V lookup: CDR1 SGHRS, CDR2 YFSETQ. V was shortened by 0 bases and J by 4 bases, with 7 bases between the two germline ends. The CDR3 has 14 amino acids. For the CDR3, the DNA is TGCGCCAGCAGCTTGGCCCTAAGCACCGGGGAGCTGTTTTTT. It specifies CASSLALSTGELFF. The entire variable domain, with the rest obtained from reference TRBV5-1 and TRBJ2-2, is as follows: KAGVTQTPRYLIKTRGQQVTLSCSPISGHRSVSWYQQTPGQGLQFLFEYFSETQRNKGNFPGRFSGRQFSNSRSEMNVSTLELGDSALYLCASSLALSTGELFFGEGSRLTVL.

This chain uses TRBV7-2 with TRBJ1-2; a weak D match, TRBD1 (6 bases). V was clipped by 0 bases and J by 7 bases, with 12 bases between them. The CDR3 totals 14 residues. Per the germline V gene, CDR1 is SGHTA and CDR2 is FQGNSA. In nucleotides, the CDR3 is TGTGCCAGCAGCTTAGCCGGGACATGGTCTGGCTACACCTTC. Translation gives CASSLAGTWSGYTF.

V is TRBV2 and J is TRBJ2-5; weak D call: TRBD1 (5 bases). Between the trimmed V and J ends, which lost 6 bases and 2 bases, there was a span of 16 bases. Germline CDR1 SNHLY, CDR2 FYNNEI. The length of the CDR3 is 15 residues. CDR3 amino acids: CASRRSVAGQETQYF. The CDR3 coding sequence is TGTGCCAGCAGACGATCTGTGGCAGGGCAAGAGACCCAGTACTTC. The complete variable domain, with remaining parts taken from reference TRBV2 and TRBJ2-5, reads EPEVTQTPSHQVTQMGQEVILRCVPISNHLYFYWYRQILGQKVEFLVSFYNNEISEKSEIFDDQFSVERPDGSNFTLKIRSTKLEDSAMYFCASRRSVAGQETQYFGPGTRLLVL.

The chain couples TRBV4-1 to TRBJ1-5, with TRBD1 matching over 7 bases. Unmatched junction bases numbered 10, after V lost 5 bases and J lost 3 bases. Germline V CDR1 and CDR2: MGHRA, YSYEKL. This CDR3 is built from 16 residues. CDR3 DNA sequence: TGCGCCAGCAGCTTCCAAACCGGGACAGACAATCAGCCCCAGCATTTT. Its translation: CASSFQTGTDNQPQHF.